Here is one T cell receptor (beta chain) with its context. Authors' analysis steps: Estimation of nucleated cell counts was performed using reference gene primer amplification. Only in-frame clones appear in the TCRdb table, and some are missing; sequencing was by immunoSEQ multiplex PCR. V and J calls and clone size are copied from that table; D and trimming were computed from the DNA. The sample lists about 260,000 clones, under 90% occurring once. The sample belongs to a study of blood T cell repertoires in COVID-19. Germline CDR1 SQVTM, CDR2 ANQGSEA. The CDR3 contains 14 residues. V lost 1 base and J lost 1; bases outside the gene matches: 3.

Sequenced material: peripheral blood. The gene calls are TRBV29-1 and TRBJ1-1, with 7 bases aligning to TRBD1. This TCR derives from a woman in her 50s who had recovered from COVID-19. CDR3 in amino acids: CSVEGRQGNTEAFF. In nucleotides, the CDR3 is TGCAGCGTTGAAGGCCGACAGGGGAACACTGAAGCTTTCTTT.